This T cell receptor beta chain came from a study of cytomegalovirus exposure and HLA in healthy donors. Germline CDR1 LGHNT, CDR2 FRNRAP. The CDR3 is 13 amino acids. The V and J ends lost 9 bases and 5 bases, in that order; junction bases with no gene match: 10. Profiled with immunoSEQ multiplex PCR; TCRdb holds only in-frame clones, not every one. The sample shows some 130,000 clones, over 90% of them seen only once. Note on this clone: Antigen unknown.

The donors were in the 120-subject validation cohort, distinct from the approximately 670-subject first cohort. Points from the study as a whole: Under in vitro conditions, a few CMV-associated chains were confirmed as specific for CMV antigens. The study labeled 164 TCR beta chains cytomegalovirus-associated. The classifier reportedly diagnosed cytomegalovirus status with high sensitivity and specificity.

This chain links TRBV12-5 with TRBJ2-7, with TRBD1 matching 7 bases. The sequence came from a man younger than 30 in good health and CMV-seropositive. Sequenced: PBMCs. CDR3 sequence: CASSPGGRNEQYF. In DNA form, the CDR3 reads TGTGCTAGCTCCCCAGGGGGACGAAACGAGCAGTACTTC.